This record concerns one TCR beta chain sequence. This record comes from a study of blood T cell repertoires in COVID-19. Overall study: COVID-19 samples, acute and convalescent, were from the United States, Italy and Spain.

The V end was cut by 5 bases, the J end by 7 bases, with 14 bases between. This CDR3 region has 13 residues. Looked up from germline, CDR1 is LGHDT and CDR2 is YNNKEL (reference sequence). Donors were grouped by their self-reported clinical history. The assay was immunoSEQ multiplex PCR, and TCRdb's table has in-frame clones only and misses some. This sample carries approximately 300,000 clones, 87% of them seen once, and the ten largest clones take approximately 5.2%. The sequencing sample was made of PBMCs or T cells enriched from blood (not recorded which). The rearrangement links TRBV3-1 (or the pseudogene TRBV3-2) to TRBJ1-1; TRBD1 might be the D (6 bases). The origin of this receptor is a woman aged 25-40 years who had recovered from COVID-19. The CDR3 region is CASSYNREGEAFF. DNA of the CDR3: TGTGCCAGCAGCTATAACAGGGAAGGTGAAGCTTTCTTT.